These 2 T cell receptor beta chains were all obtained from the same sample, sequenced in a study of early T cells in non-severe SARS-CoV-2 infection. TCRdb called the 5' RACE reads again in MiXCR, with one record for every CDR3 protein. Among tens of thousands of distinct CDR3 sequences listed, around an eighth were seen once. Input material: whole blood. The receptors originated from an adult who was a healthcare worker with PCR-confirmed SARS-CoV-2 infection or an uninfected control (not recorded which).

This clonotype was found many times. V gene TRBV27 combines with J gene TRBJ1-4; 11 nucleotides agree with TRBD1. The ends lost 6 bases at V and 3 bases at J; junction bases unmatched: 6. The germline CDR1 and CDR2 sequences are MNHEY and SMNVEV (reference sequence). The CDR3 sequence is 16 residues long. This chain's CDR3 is CASRRTGGLANEKLFF. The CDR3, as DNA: TGTGCCAGCAGACGGACAGGGGGCCTGGCTAATGAAAAACTGTTTTTT.

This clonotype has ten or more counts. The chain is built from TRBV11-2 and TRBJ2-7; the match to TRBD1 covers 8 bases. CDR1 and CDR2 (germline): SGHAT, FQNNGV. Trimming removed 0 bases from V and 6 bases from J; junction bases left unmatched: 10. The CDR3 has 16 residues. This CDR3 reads CASSLDRGQGALEQYF. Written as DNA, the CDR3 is TGTGCCAGCAGCTTAGATCGGGGGCAGGGGGCTCTCGAGCAGTACTTC.